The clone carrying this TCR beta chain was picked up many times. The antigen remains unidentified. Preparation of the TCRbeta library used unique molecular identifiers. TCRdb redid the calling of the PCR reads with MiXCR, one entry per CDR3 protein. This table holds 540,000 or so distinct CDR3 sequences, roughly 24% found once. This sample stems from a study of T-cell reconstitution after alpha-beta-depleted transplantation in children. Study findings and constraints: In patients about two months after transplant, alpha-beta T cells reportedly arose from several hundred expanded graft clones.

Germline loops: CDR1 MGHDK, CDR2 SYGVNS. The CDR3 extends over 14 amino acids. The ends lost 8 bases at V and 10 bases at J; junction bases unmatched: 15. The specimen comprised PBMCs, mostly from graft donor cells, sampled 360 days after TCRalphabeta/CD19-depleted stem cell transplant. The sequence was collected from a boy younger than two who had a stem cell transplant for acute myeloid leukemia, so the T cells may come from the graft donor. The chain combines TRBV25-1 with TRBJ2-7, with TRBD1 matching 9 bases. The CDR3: CASAFNYAGQGQYF. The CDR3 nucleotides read TGTGCCAGCGCCTTTAATTATGCGGGACAGGGTCAGTACTTC.